The source of this T cell receptor (beta chain) is a study of shared clonotypes between healthy human individuals. Worth noting for this clone: The target antigen is unknown.

Germline V CDR1 and CDR2: SGHDT, YYEEEE. The CDR3 runs 14 residues. J lost 6 bases, V lost 6 bases, and 10 bases had no gene match. Terminally differentiated effector memory CD45RA+ cells were excluded by CCR7 positive selection of CD45RO-negative cells. Profiled with immunoSEQ multiplex PCR; TCRdb holds only in-frame clones, not every one. The sample contains a few million clones, 90% to 95% of which appear only once. Study findings and constraints: Limited genetic and exposure-history diversity came from having few donors.

The sequenced sample was naive CD8+ T cells from PBMCs. The TCR was taken from a man aged 18 to 29 in good health. Some clones in this sample may be carry-over from other donors' samples. This chain links TRBV5-6 with TRBJ2-7; 9 bases are shared with TRBD1. The CDR3 nucleotides read TGTGCCAGCAATACCGGACAGGGGATCGCCGAGCAGTACTTC. This encodes CASNTGQGIAEQYF.